This T cell receptor beta chain was identified in a study of shared clonotypes between healthy human individuals. About this clone: Its antigen is unidentified. The sample has other DNA sequences that encode this CDR3 too.

Study-level results: A small donor pool kept down the genetic and exposure-history diversity that was represented.

The CDR3 length is 13 residues. Trimming shortened V by 6 bases and J by 5 bases, and 13 bases separated the two germline ends. Germline V gives CDR1 MNHEY, CDR2 SVGAGI. The protocol was immunoSEQ multiplex PCR, while the TCRdb copy is restricted to in-frame clones and leaves out a portion. The profile shows a few million clones, more than 90% of them singletons. The sample was naive CD4+ T cells sorted from blood. Subset denoted: CD45RA+ positively selected. The sequence derives from a man between 18 and 29 years old in good health. This sequence joins TRBV6-5 and TRBJ1-1; tentatively, D is TRBD1 (6 bases). CDR3 residues: CASRDRGGTEAFF. DNA of the CDR3: TGTGCCAGCAGAGATAGAGGGGGTACTGAAGCTTTCTTT.